The 14 T cell receptor beta chains in this list originate from one sample, sequenced in a study of regulatory T cells in long-lasting Graves disease (dated by TCRdb to the early 2020s). The time point label here, explained by the study, means: newly diagnosed GD, antithyroid drugs for less than 3 months. For both TCR sequencing and RNA sequencing, RNA was extracted from PBMCs using TRIzol. The library relied on multiplex PCR. Instrument used: Illumina HiSeq 4000. CDR3 regions were amplified by Arm-PCR with iRepertoire HTBI primers to construct TCR beta libraries. The public sequencing data were trimmed at Q25 with fastp and processed into clonotypes with MiXCR by TCRdb, which kept only in-frame beta chains. Each CDR3 protein gets just one entry, which takes the most common genes and DNA from the rows behind it. The sample table shows roughly 420,000 distinct CDR3 sequences, and less than 20% are seen once. Under 30% of the sample is in the top ten clones.

This sample was also put to use in a study of T cells in Graves' hyperthyroidism and ophthalmopathy.

The source was peripheral blood mononuclear cells (PBMCs), collected at new diagnosis, from a patient treated with antithyroid drugs. These receptors all come from a woman aged 18-29 years with Graves disease. Donor details come from another sample of the same person, matched by shared clones.

The table lists this clonotype with many counts. The DNA for the CDR3 is TGCAGTGCTAGAGAACGCGAGCAGTACTTC. This sequence encodes CSAREREQYF. The chain joins TRBV20-1 to TRBJ2-7; D ambiguous. The CDR3 sequence is 10 residues long. Trimming removed 0 bases from V and 6 bases from J, with 3 bases in between. CDR1 is DFQATT, CDR2 SNEGSKA, per germline (reference sequence).

At least ten counts were recorded for this clonotype. V usage is TRBV7-2 and J usage is TRBJ2-2, with unresolved D. Germline loops: CDR1 SGHTA, CDR2 FQGNSA. This CDR3 has 14 amino acids. Deletions cut 0 bases from V and 3 bases from J, with 5 bases between. CDR3: CASSLAAYTGELFF. The CDR3 bases are TGTGCCAGCAGCTTAGCGGCATACACCGGGGAGCTGTTTTTT.

The chain employs TRBV28 and TRBJ1-6; D possibly corresponds to TRBD1 (5 bases). CDR1 MDHEN and CDR2 SYDVKM come from the germline V gene. The CDR3 spans 12 residues. The germline V and J ends were trimmed by 8 bases and 10 bases, with 12 bases remaining between them. CDR3 coding DNA: TGTGCCAGCTTAGGGGCGGAATCACCCCTCCACTTT. Protein sequence: CASLGAESPLHF. The whole variable domain, remainder taken from reference TRBV28 and TRBJ1-6, is DVKVTQSSRYLVKRTGEKVFLECVQDMDHENMFWYRQDPGLGLRLIYFSYDVKMKEKGDIPEGYSVSREKKERFSLILESASTNQTSMYLCASLGAESPLHFGNGTRLTVT.

Many counts were recorded for this clonotype. The CDR3 bases are TGTGCCAGCAGTTTGACCACCGGAGATACGCAGTATTTT. This codes for CASSLTTGDTQYF. This rearrangement joins TRBV12-3 or TRBV12-4 to TRBJ2-3; D gene uncertain. Trimming pared 3 bases from V and 5 bases from J, leaving 9 bases between. This CDR3 region has 13 residues.

This clonotype was seen more than once but under ten times. The chain employs TRBV7-9 and TRBJ2-1; 7 positions agree with TRBD2. In germline, CDR1 is SEHNR, CDR2 FQNEAQ (reference sequence). The CDR3 is 13 residues long. Trimming at V came to 6 bases and at J to 9 bases, leaving 8 bases not matched to a gene. The CDR3 sequence: CASSNLSSGEQFF. The CDR3 bases are TGTGCCAGCAGTAACCTCTCTAGCGGTGAGCAGTTCTTC.

This clonotype has more than one count but fewer than ten. The chain carries TRBV30 and TRBJ1-2; 7 bases are shared with TRBD1. Germline values: CDR1 GTSNPN, CDR2 SVGIG (reference sequence). The CDR3 is made up of 14 amino acids. With V trimmed by 2 bases and J by 3 bases, 6 bases remained unmatched. CDR3 bases: TGTGCCTGGAGTATGACAGGGACTTACTATGGCTACACCTTC. Translated, it gives CAWSMTGTYYGYTF.

The sample holds many counts of this clonotype. This rearrangement joins TRBV3-1 to TRBJ2-7, with 7 bases that match TRBD2. Germline V lookup: CDR1 LGHDT, CDR2 YNNKEL (reference sequence). This CDR3 comprises 15 residues. Germline trimming cut 4 bases from V and 2 bases from J; bases unmatched to any gene: 8. In DNA form, the CDR3 reads TGTGCCAGCAGCCGAGGTTCTAGCGGAACCTACGAGCAGTACTTC. This codes for CASSRGSSGTYEQYF.

This clonotype was detected a few times. The rearrangement uses TRBV3-1 and TRBJ2-5; D ambiguous. CDR1 LGHDT and CDR2 YNNKEL come from the germline V gene (reference sequence). The ends were cut back, 3 bases at V and 1 base at J, with 12 bases in the middle. This CDR3 spans 15 amino acids. CDR3 nucleotides: TGTGCCAGCAGCCACCGAGCACCGGGCCAAGAGACCCAGTACTTC. Protein sequence: CASSHRAPGQETQYF.

Concerning this clonotype: With a far larger clone one base away, a read error is the likely cause. The chain employs TRBV20-1 and TRBJ2-7; 14 nucleotides line up with TRBD2. The CDR3 has 16 residues. The J segment lost 7 bases and the V segment lost 6 bases, leaving 14 bases of the junction unmatched. CDR1 is DFQATT and CDR2 is SNEGSKA in the germline V gene (reference sequence). CDR3 bases: TGCAGTGCAACGGGACTAGCGGGGGCGGGCTACAATGAGCAGTACTTC. This sequence encodes CSATGLAGAGYNEQYF.

This clonotype was detected many times. The gene calls are TRBV20-1 and TRBJ2-1; D call uncertain. Trimming cost V 3 bases and J 6 bases, with 15 bases left between them. The CDR3 has 14 amino acids. Per germline, CDR1 DFQATT and CDR2 SNEGSKA (reference sequence). CDR3 loop: CSARRSIASNEQFF. The DNA of the CDR3 is TGCAGTGCTAGGCGTAGCATCGCTTCCAATGAGCAGTTCTTC.

A word on this clonotype: The germline gene is not matched at one end of the junction; a read error may be the cause. The genes are TRBV2 and TRBJ2-7; 11 bases match TRBD1. This CDR3 region has 13 residues. The germline V gene encodes CDR1 SNHLY and CDR2 FYNNEI. The CDR3 nucleotides read TGTGCCAGCAATGGACAGGGGGCATACGAGCAGTGCTTC. Protein sequence: CASNGQGAYEQCF.

This clonotype was observed a handful of times. The chain uses TRBV4-1 and TRBJ2-7; 11 nucleotides align to TRBD1. This CDR3 has 16 amino acids. The germline V gene encodes CDR1 MGHRA and CDR2 YSYEKL. The V segment lost 3 bases and the J segment 6 bases; nucleotides outside the gene matches: 10. The CDR3 DNA reads as TGCGCCAGCAGCCAGGCCGGGACAGGGGGTTTGGTCGAGCAGTACTTC. Protein product: CASSQAGTGGLVEQYF.

This clonotype has a count of ten or more. The chain has TRBV7-9 and TRBJ2-7; D is tentatively TRBD1 or TRBD2 (5 bases each). Germline CDR1 is SEHNR and CDR2 is FQNEAQ (reference sequence). With 5 bases removed from V and 0 bases from J, the gap between germline ends came to 11 bases. The CDR3 spans 14 residues. CDR3 nucleotides: TGTGCCAGCAGCCCCTGGGACGACTCCTACGAGCAGTACTTC. It codes for CASSPWDDSYEQYF.

Of note for this clonotype: A much larger clonotype is one base distant, so this may be a read error. The chain is built from TRBV27 and TRBJ1-2; 9 nucleotides align to TRBD1. The CDR3 loop spans 13 amino acids. Germline V lookup: CDR1 MNHEY, CDR2 SMNVEV (reference sequence). The CDR3 spells CASSPRDRDGCTF. CDR3 coding DNA: TGTGCCAGCAGCCCAAGGGACAGGGACGGCTGCACCTTC.